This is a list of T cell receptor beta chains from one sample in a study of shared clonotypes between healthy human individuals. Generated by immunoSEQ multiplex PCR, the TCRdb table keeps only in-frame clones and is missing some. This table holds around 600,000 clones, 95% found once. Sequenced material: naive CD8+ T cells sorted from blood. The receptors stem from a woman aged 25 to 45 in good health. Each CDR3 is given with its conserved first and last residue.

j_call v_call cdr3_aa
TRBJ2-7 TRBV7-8 CASSLGGSGEQYF
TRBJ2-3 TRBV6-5 CASSYEGSVDTQYF
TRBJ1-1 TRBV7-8 CASSLGWNTEAFF
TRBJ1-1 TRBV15 CATSRDDLAEAFF
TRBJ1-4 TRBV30 CAWSEVQGFDEKLFF
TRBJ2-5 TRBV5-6 CASSPGGETQYF
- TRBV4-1 CASSQEVGLLNEQYF
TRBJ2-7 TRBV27 CASRQGDRLSDEQYF
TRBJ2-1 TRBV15 CATSSIAVYNEQFF
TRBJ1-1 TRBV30 CAWTAGTVGTTEAFF
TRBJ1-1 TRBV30 CAWTPGVGNTEAFF
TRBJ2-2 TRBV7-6 CASSLEVGAASGELFF
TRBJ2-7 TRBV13 CASSLGLGDFFYEQYF
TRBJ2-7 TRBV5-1 CASSLARTHEQYF
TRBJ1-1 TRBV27 CASSPGGTEAFF
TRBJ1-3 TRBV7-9 CASSQDDRTSSGNTIYF
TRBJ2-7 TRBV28 CASTPTGGVYEQYF
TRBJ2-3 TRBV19 CASSPLAGGVTDTQYF
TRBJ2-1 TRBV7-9 CASSLEDFPWRFF
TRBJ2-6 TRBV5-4 CASSPVGAGANVLTF
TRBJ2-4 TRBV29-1 CSARGALAKNIQYF
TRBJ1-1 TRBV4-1 CASSPQTGNTEAFF
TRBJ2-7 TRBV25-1 CASSEFGTRYEQYF
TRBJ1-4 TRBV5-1 CASSLARASGEKLFF
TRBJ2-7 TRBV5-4 CASSEGPYEQYF
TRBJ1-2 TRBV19 CASSILTQGQPSNGYTF
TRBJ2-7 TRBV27 CASSLGTDYEQYF
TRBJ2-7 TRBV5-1 CASSVGTASSYEQYF
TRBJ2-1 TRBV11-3 CASSQTVNEQFF
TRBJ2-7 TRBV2 CASTGLAGGPDHEQYF
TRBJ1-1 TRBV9 CASSARSNTEAFF
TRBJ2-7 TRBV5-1 CASPPGLAASYEQYF
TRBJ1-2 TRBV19 CASSIWTGSNYGYTF
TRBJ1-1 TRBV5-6 CASSTTGNTEAFF
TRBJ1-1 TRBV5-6 CASSLVQGTEAFF
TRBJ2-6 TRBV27 CASSLVGGSGANVLTF
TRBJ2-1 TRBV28 CASSLGRGLDEQFF
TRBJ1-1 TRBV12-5 CASGLYRGQNPPWAFF
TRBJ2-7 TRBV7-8 CASSLLALERVGYEQYF
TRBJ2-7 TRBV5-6 CASSSGTSGAGEQYF
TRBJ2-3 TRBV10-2 CASRSGSTDTQYF
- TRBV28 CASSFKLAESYEQYF
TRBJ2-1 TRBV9 CASSVLGTSGNNEQFF
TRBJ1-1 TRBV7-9 CASSPVRGVWTEAFF
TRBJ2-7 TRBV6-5 CASSRTEGLEQYF
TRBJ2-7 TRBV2 CASSDDFTYEQYF
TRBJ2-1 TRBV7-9 CASITGGYNEQFF
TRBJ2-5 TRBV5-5 CASPRRAFVPETQYF
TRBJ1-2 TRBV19 CASSMYRDSNYGYTF
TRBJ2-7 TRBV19 CASSLKQSGGNNEQYF